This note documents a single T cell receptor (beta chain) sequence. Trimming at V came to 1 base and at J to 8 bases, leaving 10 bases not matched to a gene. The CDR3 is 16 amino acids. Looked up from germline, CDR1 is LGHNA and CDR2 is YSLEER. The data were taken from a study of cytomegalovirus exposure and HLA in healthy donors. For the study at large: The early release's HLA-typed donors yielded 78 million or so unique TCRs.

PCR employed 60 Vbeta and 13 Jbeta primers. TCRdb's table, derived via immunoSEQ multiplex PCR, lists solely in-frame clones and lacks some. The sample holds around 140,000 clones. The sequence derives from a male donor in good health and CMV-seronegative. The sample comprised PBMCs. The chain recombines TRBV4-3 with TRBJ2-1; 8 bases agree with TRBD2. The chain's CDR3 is CASSQVSGLARDEQFF. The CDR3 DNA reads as TGCGCCAGCAGCCAAGTGAGCGGACTAGCTCGCGATGAGCAGTTCTTC.